Shown below are 15 T cell receptor beta chains from a single sample sequenced in a study of radiation and T cells in renal cell carcinoma. Noted treatment: 15 Gy SBRT to primary tumor, nephrectomy 4 weeks later. Data came from immunoSEQ multiplex PCR; TCRdb stores just in-frame clones and leaves some out. The sample shows almost 20,000 clones, roughly 64% of them seen only once. Here the sequenced sample was tumor tissue, taken from a patient whose treatment included radiotherapy and nephrectomy. These receptors all stem from a woman in her sixties or seventies with renal cell carcinoma.

This clone was found a few times. This chain connects TRBV7-9 to TRBJ1-1; D perhaps matches TRBD1 (5 bases). Germline V lookup: CDR1 SEHNR, CDR2 FQNEAQ (reference sequence). The CDR3 totals 13 residues. V was cut by 4 bases and J by 1 base, with 7 bases left in between. This chain's CDR3 is CASSWGENTEAFF. DNA of the CDR3: TGTGCCAGCAGCTGGGGCGAGAACACTGAAGCTTTCTTT.

This chain joins TRBV27 and TRBJ2-1, with 9 bases aligning to TRBD1. Per the germline V gene, CDR1 is MNHEY and CDR2 is SMNVEV (reference sequence). This CDR3 has 15 amino acids. After removal of 0 bases from V and 7 bases from J, the junction contained 4 bases not matched to a gene. CDR3 protein: CASSLSGTGYNEQFF. DNA for the CDR3: TGTGCCAGCAGTTTATCGGGGACAGGGTATAATGAGCAGTTCTTC.

J is TRBJ1-1 and V is TRBV10-1; D unresolved. The CDR3 totals 16 residues. The V end was cut by 3 bases, the J end by 0 bases, with 14 bases between. Germline V gene sequence: CDR1 WNHNN, CDR2 SYGVQD (reference sequence). CDR3 protein: CASSERVNGMNTEAFF. In DNA form, the CDR3 reads TGCGCCAGCAGTGAAAGGGTGAACGGGATGAACACTGAAGCTTTCTTT.

The rearrangement uses TRBV27 and TRBJ2-6; D is ambiguous. V lost 7 bases to trimming and J lost 2 bases, with 3 bases between them. In germline, CDR1 is MNHEY, CDR2 SMNVEV (reference sequence). The CDR3 is 12 residues long. The CDR3 DNA is TGTGCCAGCAAGGCTGGGGCCAACGTCCTGACTTTC. Protein: CASKAGANVLTF.

The J gene is TRBJ2-1, the V gene TRBV18; TRBD1 aligns across 11 bases. V was clipped by 4 bases and J by 8 bases; unmatched bases: 7. The CDR3 is made up of 15 amino acids. Germline V gene data show CDR1 as KGHSH and CDR2 as LQKENI. The CDR3 nucleotides are TGTGCCAGCTCACTGGACAGGGGGCTAGCGGATGAGCAGTTCTTC. Translation: CASSLDRGLADEQFF.

This clone came up a few times. This chain links TRBV11-2 with TRBJ2-7; TRBD2 matches 13 bases. V lost 2 bases, J lost 0 bases, and 7 bases stayed unmatched. The CDR3 is 18 residues long. CDR1 SGHAT and CDR2 FQNNGV come from the germline V gene. The DNA of the CDR3 is TGTGCCAGCAGCTTACTGGGACTAGCGGGGTCCAGCTCCTACGAGCAGTACTTC. As protein: CASSLLGLAGSSSYEQYF.

The table lists this clone with a few counts. This chain connects TRBV2 to TRBJ1-1; D unclear. Germline CDR1 reads SNHLY; CDR2 reads FYNNEI. The CDR3 sequence is 15 residues long. V gave up 3 bases and J gave up 0 bases, with 11 bases separating them. This CDR3 is CASSEVPVMNTEAFF. CDR3 coding DNA: TGTGCCAGCAGTGAGGTCCCGGTAATGAACACTGAAGCTTTCTTT. The full variable domain, completed using reference TRBV2 and TRBJ1-1, is EPEVTQTPSHQVTQMGQEVILRCVPISNHLYFYWYRQILGQKVEFLVSFYNNEISEKSEIFDDQFSVERPDGSNFTLKIRSTKLEDSAMYFCASSEVPVMNTEAFFGQGTRLTVV.

The chain couples TRBV27 to TRBJ2-5, with D possibly being TRBD1 (6 bases). This CDR3 has 14 amino acids. The germline CDR1 and CDR2 sequences are MNHEY and SMNVEV (reference sequence). V dropped 6 bases and J dropped 2 bases, with 13 bases sitting between them. The chain's CDR3 is CASRVDRTQETQYF. The CDR3 DNA reads as TGTGCCAGCAGAGTGGACAGAACGCAAGAGACCCAGTACTTC.

This rearrangement joins TRBV10-2 to TRBJ2-5; D remains unclear. This CDR3 has 12 amino acids. Deletions cut 8 bases from V and 1 base from J, with 8 bases between. Germline V gives CDR1 WSHSY, CDR2 SAAADI. The CDR3 protein is CASAVVQETQYF. DNA for the CDR3: TGCGCCAGCGCCGTAGTCCAAGAGACCCAGTACTTC.

This chain connects TRBV28 to TRBJ2-2; possible D gene TRBD2, 5 bases. Germline values: CDR1 MDHEN, CDR2 SYDVKM. This CDR3 comprises 13 residues. Trimming pared 9 bases from V and 8 bases from J, leaving 16 bases between. CDR3 protein: CASRSHGKGELFF. CDR3 nucleotide sequence: TGTGCCAGTCGGAGCCACGGGAAGGGGGAGCTGTTTTTT.

The chain employs TRBV11-2 and TRBJ1-1; D not certain. Trimming left V 4 bases short and J 12 bases short, with 15 bases between. The CDR3 consists of 12 residues. Germline V lookup: CDR1 SGHAT, CDR2 FQNNGV. The CDR3 region is CASSSPGRETFF. CDR3 in DNA: TGTGCCAGCAGCTCACCCGGTCGGGAAACTTTCTTT. Full variable domain (outside the CDR3, taken from reference TRBV11-2 and TRBJ1-1): EAGVAQSPRYKIIEKRQSVAFWCNPISGHATLYWYQQILGQGPKLLIQFQNNGVVDDSQLPKDRFSAERLKGVDSTLKIQPAKLEDSAVYLCASSSPGRETFFGQGTRLTVV.

This rearrangement joins TRBV30 to TRBJ1-2; possible D gene TRBD1, 6 bases. The V gene's germline CDR1 is GTSNPN and CDR2 SVGIG (reference sequence). CDR3 length: 13 residues. The V end was cut by 8 bases, the J end by 4 bases, with 17 bases between. Here the CDR3 reads CAGQPGSIYGYTF. The CDR3 DNA follows: TGTGCCGGACAGCCGGGGTCCATCTATGGCTACACCTTC.

The chain is built from TRBV27 and TRBJ2-7; no reliable D call. Between the trimmed V and J ends, which lost 2 bases and 5 bases, there was a span of 13 bases. The CDR3 has 14 residues. Germline V gene sequence: CDR1 MNHEY, CDR2 SMNVEV (reference sequence). As DNA, the CDR3 is TGTGCCAGCAGTTTAACATTTGGGGTCCACGAGCAGTACTTC. Encoded protein: CASSLTFGVHEQYF.

Within the sample, this clone is medium-sized (0.01 to 0.1%). The chain uses TRBV9 and TRBJ2-1, with D maybe TRBD1 (6 bases). This CDR3 comprises 13 residues. V was cut by 1 base and J by 6 bases, with 8 bases left in between. CDR1 SGDLS and CDR2 YYNGEE come from the germline V gene. CDR3 nucleotide sequence: TGTGCCAGCAGCGTATTACAGGGCAATGAGCAGTTCTTC. Protein: CASSVLQGNEQFF.

This chain connects TRBV5-8 to TRBJ1-5; no definite D call. From germline, CDR1 is SGHTS and CDR2 YDEGEE. Trimming pared 3 bases from V and 5 bases from J, leaving 9 bases between. This CDR3 is built from 13 residues. This CDR3 is CASSSRQYQPQHF. In DNA, the CDR3 is TGTGCCAGCAGCTCACGACAATATCAGCCCCAGCATTTT.